These T cell receptor beta chains were read from a single sample in a study of OX40 agonist ivuxolimab in advanced cancers. Sequenced by immunoSEQ multiplex PCR; TCRdb stores in-frame clones only, minus some. Of approximately 82,000 clones listed, roughly 92% are singletons. Sequencing used CD4+ or CD8+ T cells sorted from blood, obtained in a trial of the OX40 agonist ivuxolimab. All receptors derive from an adult with an advanced solid tumor such as melanoma, head and neck, liver or kidney cancer. Each CDR3 is given with its conserved first and last residue. Each record gives: D gene, V gene, clone size, J gene, CDR3 length, CDR3 protein, CDR3 DNA. The D gene is left open where the match is weak. Expanded clones are given a class, and other clones once, few, many or no size at all.

TRBD1,TRBV30,.,TRBJ1-1,15,CAWSNGQGMNTEAFF,TGTGCCTGGAGTAACGGACAGGGAATGAACACTGAAGCTTTCTTT
.,TRBV7-9,.,TRBJ2-6,15,CASSPGVSGANVLTF,TGTGCCAGCAGCCCCGGAGTTTCTGGGGCCAACGTCCTGACTTTC
.,TRBV5-8,.,TRBJ2-3,12,CASRSQGDTQYF,TGTGCCAGCAGATCACAGGGAGATACGCAGTATTTT
.,TRBV4-1,.,TRBJ2-5,13,CASSQEGMETQYF,TGCGCCAGCAGCCAGGAGGGGATGGAGACCCAGTACTTC
.,TRBV5-5,.,TRBJ2-7,17,CASSLDGLSVVRYEQYF,TGTGCCAGCAGCTTGGATGGCCTCTCTGTTGTCCGCTACGAGCAGTACTTC
.,TRBV18,.,TRBJ1-3,15,CASSQSRGPGNTIYF,TGTGCCAGCTCTCAATCCAGGGGCCCTGGAAACACCATATATTTT
.,TRBV11-2,.,TRBJ2-5,14,CASSPIGRVETQYF,TGTGCCAGCAGCCCGATCGGGCGGGTAGAGACCCAGTACTTC
.,TRBV18,few,TRBJ1-5,13,CASSWGSNQPQHF,TGTGCCAGCTCCTGGGGTAGCAATCAGCCCCAGCATTTT
.,TRBV14,.,TRBJ1-5,14,CASSQSGINQPQHF,TGTGCCAGCAGCCAATCAGGAATCAATCAGCCCCAGCATTTT
TRBD1,TRBV7-3,.,TRBJ1-3,15,CASSSGQGAGNTIYF,TGTGCCAGCAGCTCCGGACAGGGGGCTGGAAACACCATATATTTT
TRBD1,TRBV5-1,.,TRBJ2-7,15,CASSIGQDSSYEQYF,TGCGCCAGCAGCATTGGACAGGACAGCTCCTACGAGCAGTACTTC
TRBD1,TRBV2,.,TRBJ2-5,14,CASSRQGPRETQYF,TGTGCCAGCAGTCGACAGGGGCCCAGGGAGACCCAGTACTTC
.,TRBV6-4,.,TRBJ2-3,15,CASSAGTMSTDTQYF,TGTGCCAGCAGCGCCGGGACCATGAGTACAGATACGCAGTATTTT
.,TRBV27,.,TRBJ1-1,13,CASSRGGESEAFF,TGTGCCAGCAGCCGGGGGGGGGAATCTGAAGCTTTCTTT
TRBD1,TRBV10-3,.,TRBJ2-1,17,CAISGLDRGDSYNEQFF,TGTGCCATCAGTGGGCTGGACAGGGGTGACTCCTACAATGAGCAGTTCTTC
.,TRBV6-4,.,TRBJ2-1,13,CASSDFGELGQFF,TGTGCCAGCAGTGACTTCGGAGAGCTTGGGCAGTTCTTC
.,TRBV30,.,TRBJ1-5,14,CAWSEWGANQPQHF,TGTGCCTGGAGCGAGTGGGGGGCAAATCAGCCCCAGCATTTT
.,TRBV30,.,TRBJ1-1,12,CAWRNYNTEAFF,TGTGCCTGGAGAAATTATAACACTGAAGCTTTCTTT
TRBD2,TRBV11-3,once,TRBJ2-7,13,CASSFTSGNEQYF,TGTGCCAGCAGCTTCACTAGCGGGAACGAGCAGTACTTC
TRBD2,TRBV5-1,.,TRBJ2-7,15,CASSSGLAGRYEQYF,TGCGCCAGCAGCTCCGGGCTAGCCGGGAGGTACGAGCAGTACTTC
.,TRBV19,.,TRBJ1-6,16,CASSIAQRATGIPLHF,TGTGCCAGTAGTATAGCCCAGCGGGCGACGGGGATACCCCTCCACTTT
.,TRBV10-3,.,TRBJ1-5,13,CAISGGNNQPQHF,TGTGCCATCAGTGGAGGTAACAATCAGCCCCAGCATTTT
TRBD2,TRBV15,.,TRBJ2-5,15,CATSRDRTSAETQYF,TGTGCCACCAGCAGAGACCGGACTAGCGCAGAGACCCAGTACTTC
TRBD2,TRBV28,.,TRBJ2-5,15,CASSHWTSGQETQYF,TGTGCCAGCAGTCACTGGACTAGCGGCCAAGAGACCCAGTACTTC
.,TRBV6-1,.,TRBJ1-2,12,CASSGDRYGYTF,TGTGCCAGCAGTGGGGATCGCTATGGCTACACCTTC
.,TRBV18,.,TRBJ2-3,14,CASSPPGITDTQYF,TGTGCCAGCTCACCACCGGGGATAACAGATACGCAGTATTTT
TRBD1,TRBV19,.,TRBJ1-4,14,CASSATGFGEKLFF,TGTGCCAGTAGTGCGACAGGGTTTGGTGAAAAACTGTTTTTT
.,TRBV19,.,TRBJ1-1,15,CASSGAALGNTEAFF,TGTGCCAGTAGTGGGGCAGCCTTGGGAAACACTGAAGCTTTCTTT
.,TRBV5-6,.,TRBJ2-5,14,CASSLWTAKETQYF,TGTGCCAGCAGCTTGTGGACAGCTAAAGAGACCCAGTACTTC
.,TRBV7-9,.,TRBJ1-1,14,CASSLEGRNTEAFF,TGTGCCAGCAGCTTAGAGGGCCGGAACACTGAAGCTTTCTTT
.,TRBV10-3,few,TRBJ1-2,13,CAISDSRDSGYTF,TGTGCCATCAGTGATTCAAGAGACAGCGGCTACACCTTC
.,TRBV2,.,TRBJ2-1,14,CASRFGGSYNEQFF,TGTGCCAGCAGATTCGGTGGGAGTTACAATGAGCAGTTCTTC
.,TRBV6-1,once,TRBJ2-3,14,CASTAGANTDTQYF,TGTGCCAGCACGGCAGGGGCGAACACAGATACGCAGTATTTT
.,TRBV5-4,.,TRBJ2-3,17,CASSFASGILLTNTQYF,TGTGCCAGCAGCTTTGCCTCGGGAATCCTTCTAACCAATACGCAGTATTTT
TRBD1,TRBV14,.,TRBJ1-1,15,CASSPYRDRDTEAFF,TGTGCCAGCAGCCCCTACCGGGACAGGGACACTGAAGCTTTCTTT
TRBD1,TRBV5-1,.,TRBJ1-2,13,CASSLQGGGGYTF,TGCGCCAGCAGCTTACAGGGGGGAGGTGGCTACACCTTC
.,TRBV6-1,.,TRBJ2-7,14,CASMLLTELSEQYF,TGTGCCAGTATGCTTCTAACAGAGCTCAGCGAGCAGTACTTC
.,TRBV11-3,.,TRBJ1-2,14,CASSQANPAYGYTF,TGTGCCAGCAGCCAGGCCAATCCGGCCTATGGCTACACCTTC
.,TRBV7-3,.,TRBJ2-5,15,CASSLEVVGQETQYF,TGTGCCAGCAGCTTAGAGGTAGTGGGACAAGAGACCCAGTACTTC
.,TRBV6-5,.,TRBJ2-7,15,CASSYSRQGTYEQYF,TGTGCCAGCAGTTACTCGCGGCAGGGGACCTACGAGCAGTACTTC
.,TRBV5-1,.,TRBJ1-4,13,CASSLVTNEKLFF,TGCGCCAGCAGCTTAGTCACTAATGAAAAACTGTTTTTT
TRBD2,TRBV9,.,TRBJ2-1,14,CASSVGREVGEQFF,TGTGCCAGCAGCGTAGGGCGGGAGGTAGGTGAGCAGTTCTTC
.,TRBV5-6,few,TRBJ1-6,15,CASSRQRGKNSPLHF,TGTGCCAGCAGCCGACAAAGGGGCAAAAATTCACCCCTCCACTTT
TRBD2,TRBV7-6,.,TRBJ2-1,17,CASSLAGGLADYNEQFF,TGTGCCAGCAGCTTAGCGGGGGGACTAGCGGACTACAATGAGCAGTTCTTC
.,TRBV27,.,TRBJ1-1,16,CASSLIRGGSGTEAFF,TGTGCCAGCAGTTTAATCAGGGGCGGATCCGGCACTGAAGCTTTCTTT
TRBD2,TRBV7-3,.,TRBJ2-2,14,CASSFTSDTGELFF,TGTGCCAGCAGCTTTACTAGCGACACCGGGGAGCTGTTTTTT
.,TRBV9,.,TRBJ2-4,13,CASSVDQGSIQYF,TGTGCCAGCAGCGTAGATCAGGGGTCCATTCAGTACTTC
.,TRBV19,.,TRBJ2-7,13,CASSMGESYEQYF,TGTGCCAGCAGTATGGGAGAATCCTACGAGCAGTACTTC
TRBD2,TRBV11-3,.,TRBJ2-1,18,CASSLDTFGTSGSTEQFF,TGTGCCAGCAGCTTAGATACTTTTGGGACTAGCGGGAGCACTGAGCAGTTCTTC
TRBD2,TRBV6-5,.,TRBJ2-7,16,CASSSPGLAGTYEQYF,TGTGCCAGCAGTTCTCCAGGACTAGCGGGAACCTACGAGCAGTACTTC
.,TRBV27,few,TRBJ2-2,14,CASLDYSNTGELFF,TGTGCCAGCTTGGACTATTCGAACACCGGGGAGCTGTTTTTT
.,TRBV10-3,few,TRBJ2-3,13,CAISESGPDTQYF,TGTGCCATCAGTGAGTCAGGGCCGGATACGCAGTATTTT
TRBD2,TRBV9,.,TRBJ2-7,15,CASSVGGLAGYEQYF,TGTGCCAGCAGCGTAGGGGGACTAGCGGGTTACGAGCAGTACTTC
TRBD2,TRBV6-6,.,TRBJ2-5,15,CASRSSGSVGETQYF,TGTGCCAGCAGGTCTAGCGGGAGTGTCGGAGAGACCCAGTACTTC
TRBD1,TRBV30,.,TRBJ1-5,15,CAWSRGTVGNQPQHF,TGTGCCTGGAGCCGAGGGACAGTAGGCAATCAGCCCCAGCATTTT